This T cell receptor (beta chain) is from a study of blood T cell repertoires in COVID-19. This CDR3 has 17 residues. The V gene end was trimmed by 7 bases and the J gene end by 5 bases; junction bases not matched to a gene: 9. CDR1 and CDR2 from the germline V gene are LNHDA and SQIVND (reference sequence). Data came from immunoSEQ multiplex PCR; TCRdb stores just in-frame clones and leaves some out. The table records under 350,000 clones, around 87% of them present only once. The sequencing input was peripheral blood. This clonotype originated in a man in his sixties or seventies with acute or convalescent COVID-19. V gene TRBV19 combines with J gene TRBJ2-1; 15 nucleotides align to TRBD2. In nucleotides, the CDR3 is TGTGCCAGTACTAAAGCAGGGACTAGCGGGGGGAACAATGAGCAGTTCTTC. It is translated as CASTKAGTSGGNNEQFF. Drawing the rest from reference TRBV19 and TRBJ2-1, the complete variable domain is DGGITQSPKYLFRKEGQNVTLSCEQNLNHDAMYWYRQDPGQGLRLIYYSQIVNDFQKGDIAEGYSVSREKKESFPLTVTSAQKNPTAFYLCASTKAGTSGGNNEQFFGPGTRLTVL.